The clone carrying this T cell receptor (beta chain) was counted a few times. Its target is unknown. Fresh peripheral blood, 8 to 10 ml of it, supplied the PBMCs. These data come from a study of T cells in Graves' hyperthyroidism and ophthalmopathy. Overall study results and limits: The model anticipated ophthalmopathy a median about six months pre-onset. Most clonotypes expanded in the thyroid (above 0.001) were also present in blood.

RNA transcripts provided the source from which TCR beta CDR3 regions were amplified. Initially, a first-round RT-PCR of the TCR CDR3 employed the HTBI primer set. MiXCR, run by TCRdb on the multiplex PCR reads, gives a single entry per CDR3 protein. The sample lists under 400,000 distinct CDR3 sequences; 15% were seen once. The CDR3 covers 13 residues. Per the germline V gene, CDR1 is SGHTA and CDR2 is FQGNSA. The V end was cut by 1 base, the J end by 13 bases, with 14 bases between. The chain recombines TRBV7-2 with TRBJ1-5; possible D gene TRBD1, 5 bases. This sequence originates from a woman aged 60-75 years with Graves' ophthalmopathy. Sequenced: blood. The CDR3 spells CASSLEAGRGQHF. CDR3 bases: TGTGCCAGCAGCTTAGAGGCGGGCCGGGGGCAGCATTTT.